This TCR beta chain stems from a study of post-analysis software for immune sequencing data. Overall study: Included among the disease courses, which were recorded for the cohort, were relapsing-remitting, secondary progressive and progressive-relapsing multiple sclerosis.

This clonotype was seen a few times. Each TCR beta cDNA library carried unique molecular identifiers. MiXCR, run by TCRdb on the PCR reads, gives a single entry per CDR3 protein. The profile shows 500,000 to 600,000 distinct CDR3 sequences, roughly two fifths of them singletons. The clonotype comes from a girl aged 10 to 17 with multiple sclerosis. What was sequenced was blood.

In DNA, the CDR3 is TGCAGTGCTAGAGATCAGGGCAGGCTCTCCTACGAGCAGTACTTC. This codes for CSARDQGRLSYEQYF. The rearrangement uses TRBV20-1 and TRBJ2-7, with a possible D match to TRBD1 (5 bases). Trimming cost V 0 bases and J 0 bases, with 12 bases left between them. CDR3 length: 15 residues. Looked up from germline, CDR1 is DFQATT and CDR2 is SNEGSKA (reference sequence).